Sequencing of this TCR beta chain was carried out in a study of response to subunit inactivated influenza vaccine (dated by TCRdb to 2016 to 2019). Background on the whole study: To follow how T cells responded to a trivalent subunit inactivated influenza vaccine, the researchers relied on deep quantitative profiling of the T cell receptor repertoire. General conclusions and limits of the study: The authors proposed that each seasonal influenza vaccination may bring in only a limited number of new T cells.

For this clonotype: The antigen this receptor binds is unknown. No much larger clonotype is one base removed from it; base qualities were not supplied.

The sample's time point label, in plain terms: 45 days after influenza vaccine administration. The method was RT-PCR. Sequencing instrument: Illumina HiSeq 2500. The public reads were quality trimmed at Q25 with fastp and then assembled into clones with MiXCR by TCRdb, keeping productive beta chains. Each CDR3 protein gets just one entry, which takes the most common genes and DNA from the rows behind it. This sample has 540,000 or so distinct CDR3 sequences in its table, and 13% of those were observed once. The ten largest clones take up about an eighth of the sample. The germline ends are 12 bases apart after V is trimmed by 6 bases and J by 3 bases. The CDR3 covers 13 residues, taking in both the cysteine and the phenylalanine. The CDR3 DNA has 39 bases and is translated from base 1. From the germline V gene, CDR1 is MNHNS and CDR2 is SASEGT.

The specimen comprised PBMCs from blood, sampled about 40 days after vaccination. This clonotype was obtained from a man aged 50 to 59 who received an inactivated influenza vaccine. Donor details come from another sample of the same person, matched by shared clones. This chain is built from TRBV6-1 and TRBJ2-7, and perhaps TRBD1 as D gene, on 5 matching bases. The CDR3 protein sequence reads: CASSRDSFYEQYF. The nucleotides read TGTGCCAGCAGCCGAGACAGTTTCTACGAGCAGTACTTC.